Sequencing of this T cell receptor (beta chain) was carried out in a study of blood T cell repertoires in COVID-19. Overall study context: Acute and convalescent COVID-19 specimens originated in the United States, Italy and Spain.

Original handling: Nucleated cell counts were estimated from reference gene primer amplification. The method was immunoSEQ multiplex PCR; TCRdb's version includes in-frame clones alone and lacks a portion of them. That table is the source of V, J and clone size, and D and trimming were worked out from the DNA. The sample contains some 150,000 clones, roughly four fifths of which appear only once. CDR3 size: 15 residues. Germline lookup yields CDR1 SGHRS and CDR2 YFSETQ. V lost 1 base and J 4 bases, leaving 11 bases between the germline ends. Those enrolled in Seattle joined during active infection and were followed longitudinally afterward.

Sample: peripheral blood. This sequence originates from a woman in her sixties with COVID-19, enrolled during active disease. This rearrangement joins TRBV5-1 to TRBJ2-2; D perhaps matches TRBD2 (6 bases). The CDR3, as DNA: TGCGCCAGCAGCTTGTCCCAGGGAGGCACCGGGGAGCTGTTTTTT. It yields the protein CASSLSQGGTGELFF.